This T cell receptor (beta chain) was sequenced during a study of cytomegalovirus exposure and HLA in healthy donors (dated by TCRdb to the late 2010s). For the study in its entirety: An earlier analysis of several hundred of the donors reported more than 250 Gb of sequence data and around 110 million unique TCR beta sequences from 150 million to 200 million T cells. An early release covering about 600 HLA-typed donors comprised about 310 gigabases of sequencing data and tens of millions of unique TCR sequences. Of the roughly 390 genotyped donors, approximately 80% fell in the genetic ancestry cluster associated with self-reported Caucasian donors. The study aimed to test whether signatures of past pathogen exposure could be identified by cataloging public T cell receptors. Using immunosequencing, the study profiled T cell repertoires from 500 to 800 subjects and related those repertoires to cytomegalovirus serostatus. A separate validation cohort of roughly 120 different subjects was used in addition to the 666-subject first cohort. To predict cytomegalovirus infection status, the study combined high-throughput TCR immunosequencing, statistical association of individual TCRs with disease status, and machine learning. To study patterns of TCR occurrence, a later analysis re-analyzed previously published TCR beta repertoires from more than 550 donors and added high-resolution HLA genotyping. Rather than using new phenotypic data, the later analysis identified candidate immune exposures from TCR beta sequences and from how often those sequences occurred across donors. An earlier analysis of approximately 630 of the donors applied high-throughput TCR beta sequencing to assess whether each TCR beta V gene segment acted as functional or pseudogenic. Donor age, sex, ethnicity and CMV serostatus were compiled alongside the repertoire data. Genome-wide SNP genotypes for about 65% of the 666 donors were used in a later genetic analysis, which treated that subset as a discovery cohort. Every discovery cohort repertoire had been produced on one sequencing platform. Both class I and class II loci were covered by HLA typing, at four-digit resolution. Typing coverage varied by locus: about 620-640 donors for A, B, C, DRB1 and DQB1; about 520 for DQA1; approximately 610 for DPA1; approximately 490 for DPB1. Because of strong linkage in the cohort, four to six DR-DQ haplotypes were treated as single units for association and clustering. On average, approximately 250,000 unique TCR beta nucleotide sequences were sequenced per donor among 300 to 500 genotyped donors of the cohort, with about 17% of those sequences being non-productive.

Trimming removed 9 bases from V and 4 bases from J, leaving 18 bases between the germline ends. Per the germline V gene, MDHEN is the CDR1 and SYDVKM is the CDR2. The CDR3, cysteine through phenylalanine, is 14 amino acids long. Only the CDR3 region is kept as DNA, spanning 42 bases read in frame from base 1. This clone was observed a single time. Its antigen target is currently unknown. Qualities for individual bases were not recorded, and no much larger clone is one base off. In total, 666 healthy bone marrow donors made up the cohort. At the time of sampling, all cohort members were nominally healthy, though unrecorded immune exposures were likely present. The donor tested CMV seronegative and was one of the 352 seronegative cohort members. A peripheral blood sample was provided by each donor, and peripheral blood mononuclear cells were used for TCR beta sequencing. Genomic DNA was extracted from the blood cell samples with the Qiagen DNeasy Blood Extraction Kit.

The study at large found these results: A later genetic analysis reported fewer N-insertions in productive TCRs among donors in an Asian-associated ancestry cluster than the approximately 670-donor mean. The classifier was reported to diagnose cytomegalovirus status with high specificity and sensitivity in both the original and validation cohorts. According to a later analysis, parvovirus B19, influenza, CMV and Epstein-Barr virus appeared linked to several top co-occurrence clusters. The study listed 164 TCR beta chains as associated with cytomegalovirus. In this cohort, only TCR beta chains were sequenced, and detectable features were limited by the absence of alpha or paired-chain data. The authors suggested that the approach could potentially be extended to other disease states and immunological phenotypes. Because HLA typing was unavailable for some donors at each locus, only the typed subset was used in association tests. Most TCR sequences were observed very rarely across donors, whereas some public TCRs were present in many individuals. Sequencing depth was assumed to be roughly uniform across donors in the presence/absence analyses, though that assumption may not hold. An association between a missense DCLRE1C variant and V-gene and J-gene trimming of TCR beta chains was found in a later genetic analysis and replicated in an independent cohort. A group of highly shared sequence variants was considered likely to be a technical artifact of the sequencing pipeline. The only immune exposure information available for the cohort was CMV serostatus. The earlier analysis of around 600 of the donors excluded 15 to 20 rarely observed V segments, including chromosome 9 orphons, because counts were too low. A few of the identified cytomegalovirus-associated TCR beta chains were confirmed in vitro to be specific for cytomegalovirus antigens. In an earlier analysis of more than 450 of the donors, most TCR beta V segments were observed in productive rearrangements about 87% or about 30% of the time, broadly matching IMGT annotations. Compared with equally common non-associated chains, HLA-associated TCR beta chains in a later analysis were more clonally expanded and had lower generation probabilities. According to a later analysis, most CMV-associated TCR beta chains appeared to be HLA-restricted, and the HLA associations seemed to be driven largely by CMV exposure. When HLA alleles, especially DR and DQ, strongly co-occurred, TCR associations were difficult to assign to individual alleles. A further reported finding was that TCR beta sequences accurately predicted the HLA-A and HLA-B alleles for most subjects in the first cohort. In a later analysis, TCR association rates were found to vary across HLA loci, with the most associated TCRs seen for DRB1 alleles and the fewest for HLA-C alleles. Some IMGT-functional V segments, including TRBV6-2 and TRBV6-3, could not be distinguished by the 87-base-pair reads and were therefore excluded. Correlated functional status among segregating V segments might reflect linkage disequilibrium, but an unknown experimental factor could not be ruled out. A later analysis associated 16,951 TCR beta sequences with specific HLA alleles at a false discovery rate of 0.05.

Library construction relied on the immunoSEQ multiplex PCR assay. For the multiplex PCR, a mixture combining 60 forward primers for TCR Vbeta segments and 13 reverse primers for TCR Jbeta segments was used. A multiplex PCR assay on genomic DNA amplified the CDR3 region of rearranged TCR beta genes. The amplified TCR beta libraries were sequenced on the Illumina HiSeq System as 87-base-pair reads. As for the authors' bioinformatics: A later analysis counted around 72 million unique TCR beta chains across the 640 or so repertoires, and 9 million to 14 million of these chains were shared by at least two donors. A nearest-neighbor algorithm error-corrected the raw reads and collapsed the reads into unique sequences, merging closely related sequences to remove PCR and sequencing errors. CDR3 sequences were aligned to IMGT reference sequences to assign V, D and J gene segments. Each retained sequence needed at least a six-nucleotide match to both a V gene segment and a J gene segment. Rearrangements were classified as productive when the CDR3 lacked stop codons and remained in frame with V and J, and all other rearrangements were classified as non-productive. CDR3 was defined according to IMGT convention as the region running from the second conserved V-encoded cysteine to the conserved J-encoded phenylalanine. The earlier analysis of about 590 of the donors excluded sequences that lacked an unambiguous match to a single V gene segment. In an earlier analysis of 587 of the donors, V segments were called functional above 56.7% productive rearrangements and were called segregating when the between-donor standard deviation exceeded 5%. A statistical classification framework was developed to diagnose cytomegalovirus status using the catalog of TCR beta chain sequences. A later analysis assigned V and J genes by comparing TCR nucleotide sequences with IMGT/GENE-DB human TR gene sequences. The TCRdist pipeline was used in a later analysis to assign CDR3 sequences and most-parsimonious VDJ recombination scenarios. In a later analysis, each TCR beta chain was defined by its CDR3 amino acid sequence together with its V-gene family, and reads without a unique V-gene family were excluded. A later analysis removed 592 highly shared, low-generation-probability nucleotide sequences to deal with suspected cross-contamination and a sequencing artifact. For each public chain, a later analysis derived a clonal expansion index from normalized ranks of inferred template counts within each repertoire. A later analysis computed generation probabilities with a VDJ recombination model fitted to out-of-frame rearrangements, and checked the results against IGoR. In a later analysis, TCR-TCR, TCR-HLA and TCR-CMV co-occurrence was scored with hypergeometric tests, and a repertoire-size bias correction was applied to TCR pairs. In a later analysis, false discovery rates were estimated by permuting HLA or CMV assignments 20 times. In a later analysis, co-occurring TCRs were grouped using DBSCAN, and TCRdist sequence similarity was added for clustering within HLA-allele-positive subsets. For co-occurrence clustering, repertoires with fewer than 30,000 or more than 120,000 public chains were excluded, along with a handful of repertoires with anomalous nucleotide sharing. TCRdb carries this immuneACCESS record with in-frame sequences only. Its versions omit some clonotypes, under half of them owing to an unresolved V gene in the studies checked, with the rest unexplained. That table furnishes V, J and clone size, whereas the DNA furnished D and trimming. The sample table records 99,000 or so clones; 83% of these occur just once. The ten largest clones take up 6% to 7.5% of the sample.

The rearrangement combines TRBV28 with TRBJ1-2; TRBD1 is a weak D gene call, 6 bases matching. Input material: PBMCs. The clonotype comes from a man between 18 and 29 years old in good health and CMV-seronegative. For the CDR3, the sequence is CASTTEGEGYGYTF. The nucleotide sequence reads TGTGCCAGTACCACCGAGGGGGAGGGCTATGGCTACACCTTC.